The clone carrying this T cell receptor beta chain turned up a few times. Its cognate antigen is unknown. This sample is part of a study of beta chain features in type 1 diabetes. Study results and limitations: The study found fewer insertions and more deletions at VDJ junctions in type 1 diabetes patients. Moderate but significant shortening of TCRB CDR3s was recorded in all four CD4+ subsets from Type 1 diabetes patients. High-TCR-expressing cells could be over-represented by cDNA sequencing. The naive, central memory and Treg TCRB repertoires of patients appeared to be more similar to one another than those of healthy donors.

What was sequenced were expressed TCRB transcripts, since all of the isolated RNA had been reverse transcribed. The repertoire was sequenced with immunoSEQ multiplex PCR; TCRdb's copy has only in-frame clones and lacks some. The sample has more than 100,000 clones; around 10% are singletons. The V gene end was trimmed by 4 bases and the J gene end by 3 bases; junction bases not matched to a gene: 17. The CDR3 totals 21 residues. Germline values: CDR1 PRHDT, CDR2 FYEKMQ (reference sequence). Blood was drawn once from each donor into heparinised tubes. The draws averaged about 120 mL. This clonotype was obtained from a man aged 30 to 45 with type 1 diabetes. This rearrangement joins TRBV13 to TRBJ2-4; 14 bases match TRBD2. The sample was central memory CD4+ T cells from blood. CDR3 residues: CASSSSRLAGGPVALKNIQYF. For the CDR3, the DNA is TGTGCCAGCAGCTCCTCCCGACTAGCGGGGGGGCCAGTAGCTCTCAAAAACATTCAGTACTTC. Full variable domain (rest looked up from reference TRBV13 and TRBJ2-4): AAGVIQSPRHLIKEKRETATLKCYPIPRHDTVYWYQQGPGQDPQFLISFYEKMQSDKGSIPDRFSAQQFSDYHSELNMSSLELGDSALYFCASSSSRLAGGPVALKNIQYFGAGTRLSVL.